These 3 T cell receptor beta chains were sequenced from one sample in a study of graft-versus-host responses after intestinal transplantation. Their specific antigens are unknown. Generated by immunoSEQ multiplex PCR, the TCRdb table keeps only in-frame clones and is missing some. Altogether about 59,000 clones are present, 90% to 95% being singletons, with the ten largest covering under 0.45%. The source was unstimulated CD4+ T cells sorted from spleen or lymph node cells, collected before transplant. These receptors were collected from a human donor who was the organ donor for an intestinal transplant.

The chain links TRBV25-1 to TRBJ1-1, with 7 positions matching TRBD1. Germline V gene sequence: CDR1 MGHDK, CDR2 SYGVNS. The CDR3 is 14 amino acids. V shed 1 base and J 7 bases; nucleotides not matched to a gene: 6. CDR3 sequence: CASSEWGDSNEAFF. The CDR3 DNA follows: TGTGCCAGCAGTGAATGGGGGGACAGTAATGAAGCTTTCTTT.

This chain connects TRBV5-1 to TRBJ2-7; either TRBD1 or TRBD2 may supply D (5 bases each). The germline V gene has CDR1 SGHRS and CDR2 YFSETQ. The CDR3 is made up of 15 amino acids. Trimming cost V 4 bases and J 4 bases, with 18 bases left between them. CDR3 sequence (DNA): TGCGCCAGCAGCCTCCATAGGGACGCATCATACGAGCAGTACTTC. Translated: CASSLHRDASYEQYF.

The chain combines TRBV7-2 with TRBJ2-6, with a tentative D call TRBD2 (5 bases). The CDR3 extends over 14 amino acids. Germline CDR1 SGHTA, CDR2 FQGNSA. Trimming removed 7 bases from V and 0 bases from J, with 7 bases in between. The CDR3 DNA reads as TGTGCCAGCACCCGGGACTCTGGGGCCAACGTCCTGACTTTC. Protein product: CASTRDSGANVLTF.